Below, 11 T cell receptor beta chains from the same sample are listed, as sequenced in a study of blood T cell repertoires in COVID-19. Assay used: immunoSEQ multiplex PCR; TCRdb lists only in-frame clones, some missing. Of approximately 220,000 clones detected, approximately 83% appear once; the ten largest clones hold around 30%. The sample comprised peripheral blood. The receptors originated from a man aged 40-49 years with acute or convalescent COVID-19.

This clone turned up a few times. The rearrangement uses TRBV3-1 (or the pseudogene TRBV3-2) and TRBJ1-4; D perhaps matches TRBD1 (6 bases). Deletions cut 5 bases from V and 0 bases from J, with 16 bases between. Germline assignment: CDR1 LGHDT and CDR2 YNNKEL (reference sequence). The CDR3 is 17 amino acids. The CDR3 reads CASSSLGAGATNEKLFF. The DNA of the CDR3 is TGTGCCAGCAGCTCATTGGGAGCAGGGGCAACTAATGAAAAACTGTTTTTT.

This clone was recorded a few times. The CDR3 DNA sequence: TGTGCCAGCAGCATCACTCCCTCTGGGGCCAACGTCCTGACTTTC. Protein: CASSITPSGANVLTF. The chain recombines TRBV7-6 with TRBJ2-6; D is ambiguous. The CDR3 has 15 amino acids. Germline V gene sequence: CDR1 SGHVS, CDR2 FNYEAQ. The germline V and J ends were trimmed by 5 bases and 0 bases, with 8 bases remaining between them.

The chain carries TRBV7-2 and TRBJ2-7, with D maybe TRBD1 (6 bases). Germline V gives CDR1 SGHTA, CDR2 FQGNSA. The V end lost 1 base, the J end lost 3 bases, and 10 bases lay between the germline ends. The CDR3 length is 14 residues. The CDR3 DNA reads as TGTGCCAGCAGCTTAGGACAGGTCGGCTACGAGCAGTACTTC. Translation: CASSLGQVGYEQYF.

This sequence joins TRBV3-1 (or the pseudogene TRBV3-2) and TRBJ1-3, with D unresolved. The germline gives CDR1 LGHDT, CDR2 YNNKEL (reference sequence). The CDR3 has 15 amino acids. The V gene lost 7 bases and the J gene lost 4 bases, with 17 bases spanning the gap. The CDR3 nucleotides are TGTGCCAGCACCGAGAGTCCTACGAGCGGAAACACCATATATTTT. Translation gives CASTESPTSGNTIYF.

The chain uses TRBV18 and TRBJ1-2; D remains ambiguous. The length of the CDR3 is 13 residues. With 1 base removed from V and 3 bases from J, the gap between germline ends came to 6 bases. The V gene's germline CDR1 is KGHSH and CDR2 LQKENI. The CDR3 bases are TGTGCCAGCTCACCACGGGAGGACTATGGCTACACCTTC. This sequence encodes CASSPREDYGYTF.

This clone was picked up one time. V gene TRBV27 combines with J gene TRBJ2-3, with 8 bases that match TRBD1. Germline-derived CDR1 and CDR2 are MNHEY and SMNVEV (reference sequence). The CDR3 runs to 14 residues. Trimming cost V 6 bases and J 5 bases; bases outside gene matches: 7. The DNA of the CDR3 is TGTGCCAGCAGGTCCAGGGGGCCAGGAGATACGCAGTATTTT. It translates to CASRSRGPGDTQYF.

The chain links TRBV7-2 to TRBJ2-6; 12 positions agree with TRBD2. In germline, CDR1 is SGHTA, CDR2 FQGNSA. The V gene end was trimmed by 6 bases and the J gene end by 2 bases; junction bases not matched to a gene: 2. The CDR3 sequence is 16 residues long. Here the CDR3 reads CASSGLAGTGANVLTF. The CDR3 bases are TGTGCCAGCAGTGGACTAGCGGGAACTGGGGCCAACGTCCTGACTTTC.

The genes are TRBV5-1 and TRBJ2-7; possibly TRBD1 for D (5 bases). Trimming left V 0 bases short and J 5 bases short, with 9 bases between. In germline, CDR1 is SGHRS, CDR2 YFSETQ. This CDR3 is built from 13 residues. This CDR3 is CASSLEQVHEQYF. For the CDR3, the DNA is TGCGCCAGCAGCTTGGAACAGGTCCACGAGCAGTACTTC.

In regard to this clone: One end of the junction varies from germline; a read error may be responsible. The chain carries TRBV2 and TRBJ1-3; D is undetermined. The V gene's germline CDR1 is SNHLY and CDR2 FYNNEI. The CDR3 covers 14 residues. CDR3 residues: CASGELFSGNTIYF. CDR3 nucleotides: TGTGCCAGCGGTGAGCTATTCTCTGGAAACACCATATATTTT.

This sequence joins TRBV2 and TRBJ2-7; the D gene is possibly TRBD1 (5 bases). CDR1 is SNHLY, CDR2 FYNNEI, per germline. CDR3 length: 13 amino acids. Trimming took 7 bases from V and 5 from J, leaving 15 bases between them. The CDR3 region is CASTQLLTDEQYF. In DNA, the CDR3 is TGTGCCAGCACCCAACTCCTGACAGACGAGCAGTACTTC.

This clone was seen more than once but under ten times. This chain uses TRBV27 with TRBJ2-5; 10 bases fit TRBD1. CDR3 length: 15 residues. CDR1 and CDR2 from the germline V gene are MNHEY and SMNVEV (reference sequence). V was clipped by 3 bases and J by 9 bases; unmatched bases: 10. CDR3 region: CASSFGTGAPGAQYF. DNA for the CDR3: TGTGCCAGCAGTTTCGGGACAGGGGCACCCGGGGCCCAGTACTTC.